Listed here are 4 T cell receptor beta chains from one sample, sequenced in a study of shared clonotypes between healthy human individuals (TCRdb year 2020). CD8 naive samples consisted of CD45RO-negative cells that were positively selected for CCR7, yielding a CD45RA+CCR7+ population without TemRA cells. The library was generated by the immunoSEQ multiplex PCR assay. Imported from immuneACCESS, the table was reduced by TCRdb to in-frame sequences with V and J called. These copies leave out some clones; in studies compared against another copy, an unresolved V gene accounts for under half, and the cause of the remainder is not known. Across this sample there are roughly 2.1 million clones, with 85% to 95% seen only once. The biggest ten clones account for 1.5% to 2% of the sample. The sample was naive CD8+ T cells from PBMCs. Interpreted using the paper, the cell subset or site label stands for: CD45RA+CCR7+. The receptors shown here come from a man younger than 35 in good health. Some clones in this sample may be carry-over from other donors' samples.

This clone was found once. Other nucleotide sequences from this sample produce the same CDR3. The V and J genes are TRBV7-9 and TRBJ2-7; D remains unclear. The ends were cut back, 0 bases at V and 0 bases at J, with 6 bases in the middle. The CDR3 length is 14 residues. From germline, CDR1 is SEHNR and CDR2 FQNEAQ (reference sequence). The CDR3 nucleotides read TGTGCCAGCAGCTTAGCTCCAAGCTCCTACGAGCAGTACTTC. Translated, it gives CASSLAPSSYEQYF.

The CDR3 region is CASSGRTSQINNEQFF. The CDR3 nucleotides are TGTGCCAGCAGCGGTCGGACTAGCCAGATTAACAATGAGCAGTTCTTC. J is TRBJ2-1 and V is TRBV5-6, with TRBD2 identical over 8 bases. Trimming took 4 bases from V and 5 from J; bases not matched to a gene: 11. The germline gives CDR1 SGHDT, CDR2 YYEEEE. The CDR3 covers 16 residues.

On this clone itself: Other DNA sequences in this sample translate to the same CDR3. The genes are TRBV11-2 and TRBJ2-7; TRBD2 matches at 8 bases. The germline V gene encodes CDR1 SGHAT and CDR2 FQNNGV. The V gene end was trimmed by 4 bases and the J gene end by 0 bases; junction bases not matched to a gene: 2. The CDR3 runs 14 residues. The CDR3 loop is CASSYSGSSYEQYF. The DNA for the CDR3 is TGTGCCAGCAGCTACAGCGGGAGCTCCTACGAGCAGTACTTC.

The V gene is TRBV2, the J gene TRBJ1-6; D unclear. The CDR3 is 12 amino acids. Germline CDR1 SNHLY, CDR2 FYNNEI. The V gene lost 9 bases and the J gene lost 0 bases, with 3 bases spanning the gap. In DNA form, the CDR3 reads TGTGCCAGGAGCTCCTATAATTCACCCCTCCACTTT. Amino acid sequence: CARSSYNSPLHF. Using reference TRBV2 and TRBJ1-6 for the parts outside the CDR3, the full variable domain is EPEVTQTPSHQVTQMGQEVILRCVPISNHLYFYWYRQILGQKVEFLVSFYNNEISEKSEIFDDQFSVERPDGSNFTLKIRSTKLEDSAMYFCARSSYNSPLHFGNGTRLTVT.